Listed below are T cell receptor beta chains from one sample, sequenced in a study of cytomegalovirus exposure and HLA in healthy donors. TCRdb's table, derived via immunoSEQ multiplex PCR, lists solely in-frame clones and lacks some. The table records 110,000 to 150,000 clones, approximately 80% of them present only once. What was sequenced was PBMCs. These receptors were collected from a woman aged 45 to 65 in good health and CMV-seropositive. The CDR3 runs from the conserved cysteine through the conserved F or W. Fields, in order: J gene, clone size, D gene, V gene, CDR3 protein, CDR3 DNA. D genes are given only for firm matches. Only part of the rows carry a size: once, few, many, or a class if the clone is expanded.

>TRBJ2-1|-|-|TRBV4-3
CASSQARQNYNEQFF
TGCGCCAGCAGCCAAGCGCGACAGAACTACAATGAGCAGTTCTTC
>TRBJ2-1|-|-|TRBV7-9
CASSPARGATNSYNEQFF
TGTGCCAGCAGCCCCGCCCGGGGGGCTACTAACTCCTACAATGAGCAGTTCTTC
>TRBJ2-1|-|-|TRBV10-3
CAISESSQGGDEQFF
TGTGCCATCAGTGAGTCATCCCAGGGCGGCGATGAGCAGTTCTTC
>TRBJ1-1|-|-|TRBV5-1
CASSLAAGGGTTEAFF
TGCGCCAGCAGCTTGGCCGCGGGGGGGGGTACCACTGAAGCTTTCTTT
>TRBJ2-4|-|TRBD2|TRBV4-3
CASSQDVQRGAIQYF
TGCGCCAGCAGCCAAGATGTCCAGCGGGGGGCCATTCAGTACTTC
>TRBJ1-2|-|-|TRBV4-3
CASSQVQGRDYGYTF
TGCGCCAGCAGCCAAGTCCAGGGGAGGGACTATGGCTACACCTTC
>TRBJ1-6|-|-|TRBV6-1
CASSAREVSPLHF
TGTGCCAGCAGTGCCAGGGAGGTTTCACCCCTCCACTTT
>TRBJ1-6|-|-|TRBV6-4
CASSVGQYNSPLHF
TGTGCCAGCAGTGTGGGACAATATAATTCACCCCTCCACTTT
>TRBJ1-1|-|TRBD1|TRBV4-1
CASSTRQGDFDEAFF
TGCGCCAGCAGCACACGACAGGGGGATTTTGATGAAGCTTTCTTT
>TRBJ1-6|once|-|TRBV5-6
CASSLRGSYNSPLHF
TGTGCCAGCAGCTTGAGGGGGTCCTATAATTCACCCCTCCACTTT
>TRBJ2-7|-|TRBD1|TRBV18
CASSPSRQGIYEQYF
TGTGCCAGCTCACCATCTAGACAGGGTATCTACGAGCAGTACTTC
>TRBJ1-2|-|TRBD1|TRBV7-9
CASSLGWTGDNYGYTF
TGTGCCAGCAGCTTAGGATGGACAGGGGACAACTATGGCTACACCTTC
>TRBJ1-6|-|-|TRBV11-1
CASSEGGINSPLHF
TGTGCCAGCAGCGAGGGGGGGATCAATTCACCCCTCCACTTT
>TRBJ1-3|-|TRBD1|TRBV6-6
CATLGTVGNTIYF
TGTGCCACCCTCGGGACAGTTGGAAACACCATATATTTT
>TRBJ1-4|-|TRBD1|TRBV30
CAWRGQGIATNEKLFF
TGTGCCTGGAGAGGACAGGGAATTGCAACTAATGAAAAACTGTTTTTT
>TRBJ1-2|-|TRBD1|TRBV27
CASSLRTGRMGGYTF
TGTGCCAGCAGTTTACGGACAGGAAGGATGGGGGGCTACACCTTC
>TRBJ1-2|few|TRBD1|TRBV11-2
CASSLMYSGGGYGYTF
TGTGCCAGCAGCTTAATGTATTCAGGGGGCGGCTATGGCTACACCTTC
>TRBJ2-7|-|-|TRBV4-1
CASSQRLEYEQYF
TGCGCCAGCAGCCAACGGTTGGAGTACGAGCAGTACTTC
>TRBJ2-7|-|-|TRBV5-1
CASSLVTASYEQYF
TGCGCCAGCAGCTTGGTTACAGCATCCTACGAGCAGTACTTC
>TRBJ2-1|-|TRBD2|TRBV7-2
CASSLTLSGEQFF
TGTGCCAGCAGCTTAACCCTTAGCGGGGAGCAGTTCTTC
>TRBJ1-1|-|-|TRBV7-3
CASSLEEIPNTEAFF
TGTGCCAGCAGCTTGGAGGAGATCCCGAACACTGAAGCTTTCTTT
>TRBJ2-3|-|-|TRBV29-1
CSVEPPVTDTQYF
TGCAGCGTTGAACCTCCCGTCACAGATACGCAGTATTTT
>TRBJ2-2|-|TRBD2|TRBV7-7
CASSSTSGGNTGELFF
TGTGCTAGCAGCTCGACTAGCGGGGGCAACACCGGGGAGCTGTTTTTT
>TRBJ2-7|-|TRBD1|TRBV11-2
CASSKGQVIYEQYF
TGTGCCAGCAGCAAGGGACAGGTGATCTACGAGCAGTACTTC
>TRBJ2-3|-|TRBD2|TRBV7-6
CASSRLAGSTDTQYF
TGTGCCAGCAGCCGCCTAGCGGGAAGCACAGATACGCAGTATTTT
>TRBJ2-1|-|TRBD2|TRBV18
CASSPPASGGRMDEQFF
TGTGCCAGCTCACCACCGGCTAGCGGGGGGCGGATGGATGAGCAGTTCTTC
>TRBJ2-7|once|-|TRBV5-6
CASRRLNRADEQYF
TGTGCCAGCAGGAGACTGAACAGGGCGGACGAGCAGTACTTC
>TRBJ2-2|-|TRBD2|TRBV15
CATSVGLAGANTGELFF
TGTGCCACCAGCGTGGGACTAGCGGGAGCGAACACCGGGGAGCTGTTTTTT
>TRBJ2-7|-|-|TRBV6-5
CASSYRGYEQYF
TGTGCCAGCAGTTACCGCGGATACGAGCAGTACTTC
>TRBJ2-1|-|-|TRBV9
CASSVAGGAPHEQFF
TGTGCCAGCAGCGTAGCGGGGGGCGCCCCACATGAGCAGTTCTTC
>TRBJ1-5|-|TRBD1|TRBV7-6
CASSSREGAQPQHF
TGTGCCAGCAGCTCCCGGGAGGGGGCCCAGCCCCAGCATTTT
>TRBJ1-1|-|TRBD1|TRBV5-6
CASRRGQSEAFF
TGTGCCAGCAGGAGGGGACAGAGTGAAGCTTTCTTT
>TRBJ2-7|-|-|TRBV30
CAWSATGEDYEQYF
TGTGCCTGGAGTGCCACAGGGGAGGACTACGAGCAGTACTTC
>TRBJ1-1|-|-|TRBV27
CASSLRQSNTEAFF
TGTGCCAGCAGTTTACGACAATCGAACACTGAAGCTTTCTTT
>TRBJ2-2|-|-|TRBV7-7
CASSLVSTRGGELFF
TGTGCTAGCAGCTTAGTTTCTACCCGCGGCGGGGAGCTGTTTTTT
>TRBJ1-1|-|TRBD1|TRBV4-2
CASSPTTGKNTEAFF
TGTGCCAGCAGCCCTACGACAGGGAAGAACACTGAAGCTTTCTTT
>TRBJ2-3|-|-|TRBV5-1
CASSLARTSTDTQYF
TGCGCCAGCAGCTTGGCCAGAACCAGCACAGATACGCAGTATTTT
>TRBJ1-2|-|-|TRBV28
CASSLRTDNYGYTF
TGTGCCAGCAGTTTACGGACAGATAACTATGGCTACACCTTC
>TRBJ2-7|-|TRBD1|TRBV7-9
CSSSSLYRGLYEQYF
TGTTCCAGCAGCTCACTTTACAGGGGGCTATACGAGCAGTACTTC
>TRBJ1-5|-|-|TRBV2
CASSASQPQHF
TGTGCCAGCAGTGCAAGCCAGCCCCAGCATTTT
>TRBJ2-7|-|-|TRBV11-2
CASSFQGAYEQYF
TGTGCCAGCAGCTTCCAGGGTGCCTACGAGCAGTACTTC
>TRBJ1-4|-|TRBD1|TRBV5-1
CASSLAGQDEKLFF
TGCGCCAGCAGCTTGGCAGGACAGGACGAAAAACTGTTTTTT
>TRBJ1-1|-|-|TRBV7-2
CASSLSRGTEAFF
TGTGCCAGCAGCTTATCTAGGGGGACTGAAGCTTTCTTT
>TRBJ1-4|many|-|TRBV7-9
CASSLATAPGEKLFF
TGTGCCAGCAGCTTAGCAACGGCTCCGGGAGAAAAACTGTTTTTT
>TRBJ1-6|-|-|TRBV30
CAWSPGDGSPLHF
TGTGCCTGGAGTCCAGGTGATGGCTCACCCCTCCACTTT
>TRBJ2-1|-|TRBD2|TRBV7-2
CASSPLAGTSNEQFF
TGTGCCAGCAGCCCACTAGCGGGGACTTCGAATGAGCAGTTCTTC
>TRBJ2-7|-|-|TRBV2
CASLLAGANEQYF
TGTGCCAGCCTCCTCGCGGGGGCCAACGAGCAGTACTTC
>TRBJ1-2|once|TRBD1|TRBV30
CAWSVQGAVWGYTF
TGTGCCTGGAGTGTACAGGGGGCCGTCTGGGGCTACACCTTC
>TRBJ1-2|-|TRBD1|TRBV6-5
CASSYQGATYGYTF
TGTGCCAGCAGTTACCAGGGGGCGACCTATGGCTACACCTTC
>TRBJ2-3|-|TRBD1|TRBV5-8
CATVGQGLAAQYF
TGTGCCACCGTGGGACAGGGGTTGGCTGCGCAGTATTTT
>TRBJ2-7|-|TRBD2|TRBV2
CASSAGEGGINEQYF
TGTGCCAGCAGCGCTGGGGAGGGAGGGATCAACGAGCAGTACTTC
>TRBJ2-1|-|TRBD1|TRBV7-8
CASRFKKRTGFDYNEQFF
TGTGCCAGCAGGTTCAAAAAACGGACAGGGTTTGATTACAATGAGCAGTTCTTC